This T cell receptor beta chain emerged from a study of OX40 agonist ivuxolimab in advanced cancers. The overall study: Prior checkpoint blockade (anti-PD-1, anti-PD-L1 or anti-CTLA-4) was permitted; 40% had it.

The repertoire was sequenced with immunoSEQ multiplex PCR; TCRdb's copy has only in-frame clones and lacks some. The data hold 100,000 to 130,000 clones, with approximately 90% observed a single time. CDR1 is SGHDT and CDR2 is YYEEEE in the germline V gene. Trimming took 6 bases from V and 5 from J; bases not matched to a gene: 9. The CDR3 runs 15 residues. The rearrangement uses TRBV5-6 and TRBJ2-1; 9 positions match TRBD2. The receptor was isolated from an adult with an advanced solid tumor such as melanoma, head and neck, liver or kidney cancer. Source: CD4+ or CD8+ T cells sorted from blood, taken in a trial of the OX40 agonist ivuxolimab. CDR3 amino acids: CASTLSGGKNNEQFF. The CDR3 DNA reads TGTGCCAGCACCCTTAGCGGGGGAAAAAACAATGAGCAGTTCTTC.